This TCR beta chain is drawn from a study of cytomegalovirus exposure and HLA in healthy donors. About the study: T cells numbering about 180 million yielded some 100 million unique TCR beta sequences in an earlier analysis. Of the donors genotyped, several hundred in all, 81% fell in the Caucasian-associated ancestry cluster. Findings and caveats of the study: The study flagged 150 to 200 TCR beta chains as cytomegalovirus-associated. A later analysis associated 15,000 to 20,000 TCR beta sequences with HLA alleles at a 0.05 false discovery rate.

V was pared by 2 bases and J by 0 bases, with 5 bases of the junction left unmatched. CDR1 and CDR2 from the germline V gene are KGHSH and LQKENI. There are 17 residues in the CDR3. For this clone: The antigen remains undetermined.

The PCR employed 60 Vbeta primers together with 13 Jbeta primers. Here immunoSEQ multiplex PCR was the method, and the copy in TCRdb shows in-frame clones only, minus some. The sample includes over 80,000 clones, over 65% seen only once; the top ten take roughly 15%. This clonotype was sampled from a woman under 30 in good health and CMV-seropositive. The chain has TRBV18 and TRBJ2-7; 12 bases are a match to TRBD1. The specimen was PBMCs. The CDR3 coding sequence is TGTGCCAGCTCACCAGGGACAGGGGGCTGGGACTCCTACGAGCAGTACTTC. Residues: CASSPGTGGWDSYEQYF.